These T cell receptor beta chains were read from a single sample in a study of CD8 T cells in ankylosing spondylitis. A single record per CDR3 protein comes from TCRdb applying MiXCR to the 5' RACE reads. The table has about 400,000 distinct CDR3 sequences, more than 20% seen once. Sequencing was carried out using blood, either unsorted or a sorted T cell fraction (not recorded which). All receptors derive from a male donor with ankylosing spondylitis. The CDR3 runs from the conserved cysteine through the conserved F or W. A D gene is named only where the DNA matches it firmly. The size field is filled for only some rows; it gives once, few, many or a size class.

abundance: NA; j_gene: TRBJ1-2; v_gene: TRBV6-2/TRBV6-3; d_gene: NA; CDR3nt: TGTGCCAGCAGCCGTGTGGGGGAGAGTGGCTACACCTTC; CDR3aa: CASSRVGESGYTF
abundance: NA; j_gene: TRBJ1-2; v_gene: TRBV20-1; d_gene: NA; CDR3nt: TGCAGTGCTAGAGATCGTTTTGCTGGCTACACCTTC; CDR3aa: CSARDRFAGYTF
abundance: many; j_gene: TRBJ2-2; v_gene: TRBV12-3/TRBV12-4; d_gene: NA; CDR3nt: TGTGCCAGCAGTACCCCTAGCTCCGGGGAGCTGTTTTTT; CDR3aa: CASSTPSSGELFF
abundance: few; j_gene: TRBJ2-3; v_gene: TRBV6-5; d_gene: NA; CDR3nt: TGTGCCAGCAGCTTACATGGCACAGATACGCAGTATTTT; CDR3aa: CASSLHGTDTQYF
abundance: NA; j_gene: TRBJ2-7; v_gene: TRBV20-1; d_gene: NA; CDR3nt: TGCAGTGGGCCCCTCCAGTACTTC; CDR3aa: CSGPLQYF
abundance: few; j_gene: TRBJ2-2; v_gene: TRBV3-1; d_gene: NA; CDR3nt: TGTGCCAGCAGCTCGATCGGGATCGGGGAGCTGTTTTTT; CDR3aa: CASSSIGIGELFF
abundance: few; j_gene: TRBJ1-5; v_gene: TRBV28; d_gene: TRBD1; CDR3nt: TGTGCCAGCAGACGAGGACAGGGGGCCTCATCCGCCGGGAAGCCCCAGCATTTT; CDR3aa: CASRRGQGASSAGKPQHF
abundance: few; j_gene: TRBJ1-1; v_gene: TRBV20-1; d_gene: TRBD1; CDR3nt: TGCAGTGCGCTAGGACAGGGGGCAGCCACTGAAGCTTTCTTT; CDR3aa: CSALGQGAATEAFF
abundance: NA; j_gene: TRBJ2-2; v_gene: TRBV7-6; d_gene: NA; CDR3nt: TGTGCCAGCAGCCCGGGACCGAGGCGGACTCACACCGGGGAGCTGTTTTTT; CDR3aa: CASSPGPRRTHTGELFF
abundance: NA; j_gene: TRBJ2-1; v_gene: TRBV2; d_gene: TRBD2; CDR3nt: TGTGCCAGCAGTGACCTAGCGGGGGGCTACAATGAGCAGTTCTTC; CDR3aa: CASSDLAGGYNEQFF
abundance: NA; j_gene: TRBJ2-3; v_gene: TRBV4-2; d_gene: NA; CDR3nt: TGTGCCAGCAGCCCTGGAACTTTCCGGGGCACAGATACGCAGTATTTT; CDR3aa: CASSPGTFRGTDTQYF
abundance: few; j_gene: TRBJ2-3; v_gene: TRBV12-3/TRBV12-4; d_gene: TRBD2; CDR3nt: TGTGCCAGCAGTTTAAGGTCTAGCGGGCTCACAGATACGCAGTATTTT; CDR3aa: CASSLRSSGLTDTQYF
abundance: few; j_gene: TRBJ2-5; v_gene: TRBV9; d_gene: NA; CDR3nt: TGTGCCAGCAGCGTAGGGGTGACAGAGACCCAGTACTTC; CDR3aa: CASSVGVTETQYF
abundance: NA; j_gene: TRBJ2-1; v_gene: TRBV5-8; d_gene: NA; CDR3nt: TGTGCCAGCAGCTTCTGGGGGGCGTACATCAATGAGCAGTTCTTC; CDR3aa: CASSFWGAYINEQFF
abundance: NA; j_gene: TRBJ2-1; v_gene: TRBV7-6; d_gene: TRBD1; CDR3nt: TGTGCCAGCAGCAGGGGACAGGGGAATCTAGCGGCGGGCAATGAGCAGTTCTTC; CDR3aa: CASSRGQGNLAAGNEQFF
abundance: many; j_gene: TRBJ2-3; v_gene: TRBV29-1; d_gene: TRBD2; CDR3nt: TGCAGCGCTGGGACTAGCGGGAGGGGTACGCAGTATTTT; CDR3aa: CSAGTSGRGTQYF
abundance: few; j_gene: TRBJ2-1; v_gene: TRBV12-3/TRBV12-4; d_gene: NA; CDR3nt: TGTGCCAGCAGTTTAGTTGGAACTAGCAAGCCTGAGCAGTTCTTC; CDR3aa: CASSLVGTSKPEQFF
abundance: few; j_gene: TRBJ2-3; v_gene: TRBV12-5; d_gene: NA; CDR3nt: TGTGCTAGTGGTTTGGTACCTTACACAGATACGCAGTATTTT; CDR3aa: CASGLVPYTDTQYF
abundance: NA; j_gene: TRBJ2-5; v_gene: TRBV20-1; d_gene: TRBD2; CDR3nt: TGCAGTGCTAGAATACTAGCGGGAGGCCCCGCTCAAGAGACCCAGTACTTC; CDR3aa: CSARILAGGPAQETQYF
abundance: NA; j_gene: TRBJ2-3; v_gene: TRBV18; d_gene: NA; CDR3nt: TGTGCCAGCTCACCAATCTCAGAATGGGCGGGTACAGATACGCAGTATTTT; CDR3aa: CASSPISEWAGTDTQYF
abundance: few; j_gene: TRBJ1-2; v_gene: TRBV12-3/TRBV12-4; d_gene: NA; CDR3nt: TGTGCCAGCAGTTTAACAGGTTTTTATGGCTACACCTTC; CDR3aa: CASSLTGFYGYTF
abundance: NA; j_gene: TRBJ2-7; v_gene: TRBV6-2/TRBV6-3; d_gene: TRBD1; CDR3nt: TGTGCCAGCACGAATCGGGACAGGACCTACGAGCAGTACTTC; CDR3aa: CASTNRDRTYEQYF
abundance: few; j_gene: TRBJ2-5; v_gene: TRBV24-1; d_gene: TRBD2; CDR3nt: TGTGCCACCAGTGATCCCTGGACTAGCGGGAGGTCGGAGACCCAGTACTTC; CDR3aa: CATSDPWTSGRSETQYF